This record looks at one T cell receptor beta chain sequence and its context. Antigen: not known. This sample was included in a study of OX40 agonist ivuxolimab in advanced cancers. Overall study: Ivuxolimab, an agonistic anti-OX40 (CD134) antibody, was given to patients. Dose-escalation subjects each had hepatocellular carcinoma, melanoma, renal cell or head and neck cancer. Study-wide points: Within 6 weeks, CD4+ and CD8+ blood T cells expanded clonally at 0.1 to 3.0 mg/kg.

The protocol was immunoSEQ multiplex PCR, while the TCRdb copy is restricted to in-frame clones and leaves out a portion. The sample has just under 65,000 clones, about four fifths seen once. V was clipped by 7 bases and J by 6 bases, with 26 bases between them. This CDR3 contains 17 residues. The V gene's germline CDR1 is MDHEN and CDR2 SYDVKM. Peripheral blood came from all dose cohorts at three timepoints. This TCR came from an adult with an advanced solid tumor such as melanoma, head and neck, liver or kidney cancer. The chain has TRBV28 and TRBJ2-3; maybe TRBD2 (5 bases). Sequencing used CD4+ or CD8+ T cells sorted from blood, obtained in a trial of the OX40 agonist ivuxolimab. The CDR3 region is CASIQSPGFNPGDTQYF. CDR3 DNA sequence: TGTGCCAGCATCCAATCCCCGGGATTTAACCCCGGGGATACGCAGTATTTT.